A selection of T cell receptor beta chains follows, all from one sample in a study of blood T cells in healthy people across ages. MiXCR was run by TCRdb on the 5' RACE reads, yielding one entry per CDR3 protein. Here the sample spans about 640,000 distinct CDR3 sequences, roughly 30% being singletons. The sequencing input was blood. The receptors were gathered from an elderly woman in good health. The CDR3 runs from the conserved cysteine through the conserved F or W. The D gene is left open where the match is weak. Size values are once, few and many counts, or a class for expanded clones, and some rows have none.

J gene | clone size | D gene | V gene | CDR3 protein | CDR3 DNA
TRBJ1-5 | many | NA | TRBV6-6 | CATILRGEGNQPQHF | TGTGCCACCATACTAAGGGGCGAAGGCAATCAGCCCCAGCATTTT
TRBJ2-1 | NA | TRBD2 | TRBV7-2 | CASRSLAGGTNEQFF | TGTGCCAGCAGGTCTCTAGCGGGGGGGACTAATGAGCAGTTCTTC
TRBJ1-5 | NA | NA | TRBV20-1 | CSATSGTSNQPQHF | TGCAGTGCTACCTCCGGGACAAGCAATCAGCCCCAGCATTTT
TRBJ1-2 | NA | NA | TRBV6-5 | CASSYMGQRLGGGYTF | TGTGCCAGCAGTTACATGGGACAAAGACTCGGAGGTGGCTACACCTTC
TRBJ2-4 | many | NA | TRBV20-1 | CSARDHSSLIQYF | TGCAGTGCTAGAGATCACTCCTCTTTGATTCAGTACTTC
TRBJ1-2 | many | TRBD1 | TRBV7-3 | CASSLNRGDGYTF | TGTGCCAGCAGCTTAAACAGGGGAGACGGCTACACCTTC
TRBJ2-5 | many | NA | TRBV20-1 | CSARGTHVETQYF | TGCAGTGCTAGAGGGACTCATGTAGAGACCCAGTACTTC
TRBJ1-2 | few | NA | TRBV2 | CASVDQMTGGGYTF | TGTGCCAGCGTAGATCAAATGACGGGGGGCGGCTACACCTTC
TRBJ2-5 | many | NA | TRBV12-3/TRBV12-4 | CASSFRQGQETQYF | TGTGCCAGCAGTTTCCGCCAGGGGCAAGAGACCCAGTACTTC
TRBJ2-1 | many | TRBD2 | TRBV20-1 | CSAKKVAGAYNEQFF | TGCAGTGCTAAAAAGGTAGCGGGGGCCTACAATGAGCAGTTCTTC
TRBJ2-5 | NA | NA | TRBV20-1 | CSAAWGGQGNEQYF | TGCAGTGCAGCCTGGGGGGGCCAAGGCAATGAGCAGTACTTC
TRBJ2-3 | many | TRBD2 | TRBV27 | CASSLKGLVVDTQYF | TGTGCCAGCAGTTTAAAAGGACTAGTCGTAGATACGCAGTATTTT
TRBJ1-4 | many | NA | TRBV5-1 | CASSASGATNEKLFF | TGCGCCAGCAGCGCCTCAGGGGCAACTAATGAAAAACTGTTTTTT
TRBJ1-1 | NA | NA | TRBV2 | CASSPDRSRFVAFF | TGTGCCAGCAGCCCCGACAGGAGTCGTTTTGTAGCTTTCTTT
TRBJ2-2 | NA | NA | TRBV28 | CASGRRGIGGELFF | TGTGCCAGCGGTCGGAGGGGTATAGGCGGGGAGCTGTTTTTT
TRBJ1-2 | NA | NA | TRBV20-1 | CSARDGAGNGYTF | TGCAGTGCTAGAGATGGAGCAGGGAATGGCTACACCTTC
TRBJ2-1 | NA | NA | TRBV21-1 | CASSFSGRNEQFF | TGTGCCAGCAGTTTTTCAGGGAGGAATGAGCAGTTCTTC
TRBJ2-1 | many | NA | TRBV5-1 | CASSLYYGGEQFF | TGCGCCAGCAGCCTATACTACGGAGGTGAGCAGTTCTTC
TRBJ2-1 | NA | NA | TRBV7-2 | CAGSLVGGEQFF | TGTGCCGGCAGCTTAGTTGGGGGTGAGCAGTTCTTC
TRBJ1-5 | many | NA | TRBV20-1 | CSAGSRGSNQPQHF | TGCAGTGCTGGATCCCGGGGGAGCAATCAGCCCCAGCATTTT
TRBJ1-1 | few | NA | TRBV7-2 | CASSLLAEAFF | TGTGCCAGCAGCTTGTTGGCTGAAGCTTTCTTT
TRBJ2-1 | many | NA | TRBV20-1 | CSAKLRTEQFF | TGCAGTGCAAAACTTCGGACGGAGCAGTTCTTC
TRBJ2-1 | few | NA | TRBV20-1 | CSARAWLVAYNEQFF | TGCAGTGCTAGAGCTTGGCTAGTAGCCTACAATGAGCAGTTCTTC
TRBJ2-7 | NA | NA | TRBV29-1 | CRGLWHNEQYF | TGCAGGGGCTTGTGGCACAACGAGCAGTACTTC